This T cell receptor beta chain derives from a study of shared clonotypes between healthy human individuals. In germline, CDR1 is SNHLY, CDR2 FYNNEI. V was clipped by 5 bases and J by 2 bases, with 9 bases between them. The CDR3 totals 13 residues. Deep was the level used in running the assay. Amplification in unsorted PBMC replicate PCRs started from around 0.3 ug DNA, which equals some 30,000 T cell genomes. Sequencing was performed with immunoSEQ multiplex PCR; in TCRdb, only in-frame clones are kept and a portion is missing. Of around 530,000 clones listed, 70% to 80% are singletons. The sequencing sample was made of PBMCs. V gene TRBV2 combines with J gene TRBJ1-1; D not certain. This receptor was taken from a woman between 40 and 55 years old in good health. Some clones in this sample may be carry-over from other donors' samples. CDR3 DNA: TGTGCCAGCAGTCCGGACGGAAACACTGAAGCTTTCTTT. It encodes CASSPDGNTEAFF. Full variable domain (rest looked up from reference TRBV2 and TRBJ1-1): EPEVTQTPSHQVTQMGQEVILRCVPISNHLYFYWYRQILGQKVEFLVSFYNNEISEKSEIFDDQFSVERPDGSNFTLKIRSTKLEDSAMYFCASSPDGNTEAFFGQGTRLTVV.